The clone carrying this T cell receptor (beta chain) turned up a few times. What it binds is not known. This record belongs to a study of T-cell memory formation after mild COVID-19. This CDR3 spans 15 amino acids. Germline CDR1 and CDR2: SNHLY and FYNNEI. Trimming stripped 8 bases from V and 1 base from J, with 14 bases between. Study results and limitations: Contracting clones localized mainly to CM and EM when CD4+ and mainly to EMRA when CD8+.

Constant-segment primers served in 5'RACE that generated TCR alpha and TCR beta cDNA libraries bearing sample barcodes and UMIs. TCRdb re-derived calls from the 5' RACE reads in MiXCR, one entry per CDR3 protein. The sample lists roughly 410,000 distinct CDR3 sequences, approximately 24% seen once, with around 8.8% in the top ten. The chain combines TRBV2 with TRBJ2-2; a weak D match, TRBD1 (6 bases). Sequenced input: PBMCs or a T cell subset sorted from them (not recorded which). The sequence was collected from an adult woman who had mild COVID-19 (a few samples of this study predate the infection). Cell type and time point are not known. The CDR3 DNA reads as TGTGCCAGCCTGACGCGACAGGAGAACACCGGGGAGCTGTTTTTT. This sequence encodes CASLTRQENTGELFF.